The 4 T cell receptor beta chains below were found in one sample sequenced in a study of blood T cell repertoires in COVID-19. The data were produced by immunoSEQ multiplex PCR, yet TCRdb's version contains in-frame clones alone and is incomplete. The data contain 52,000 or so clones, approximately 86% of them seen just once; the ten biggest clones take up 16%. Sequencing was performed on peripheral blood. Receptor source: a man in his forties with acute or convalescent COVID-19.

The chain couples TRBV6-6 to TRBJ2-3, with 12 positions matching TRBD2. V shed 4 bases and J 2 bases; nucleotides not matched to a gene: 4. This CDR3 is built from 16 residues. Germline CDR1 and CDR2: MNHNY and SVGAGI (reference sequence). The DNA for the CDR3 is TGTGCCAGCAGTTCTACTAGCGGGGGGTACACAGATACGCAGTATTTT. It translates to CASSSTSGGYTDTQYF.

This clone appeared a few times. The chain has TRBV7-2 and TRBJ1-2, with D hard to call. Germline CDR1 SGHTA, CDR2 FQGNSA. CDR3 length: 15 residues. The ends were cut back, 5 bases at V and 4 bases at J, with 17 bases in the middle. CDR3 loop: CASSERWGVGYGYTF. Written as DNA, the CDR3 is TGTGCCAGCAGCGAAAGATGGGGAGTGGGCTATGGCTACACCTTC.

This clone was detected only a few times. The chain employs TRBV9 and TRBJ1-1; 7 nucleotides match TRBD1. V gave up 0 bases and J gave up 5 bases; unmatched junction bases: 7. From germline, CDR1 is SGDLS and CDR2 YYNGEE. The CDR3 has 15 residues. CDR3 protein: CASSVDTGVGTEAFF. CDR3 DNA: TGTGCCAGCAGCGTAGACACAGGGGTGGGTACTGAAGCTTTCTTT.

The chain links TRBV27 to TRBJ2-7; 8 bases match TRBD2. After removal of 6 bases from V and 6 bases from J, the junction contained 13 bases not matched to a gene. The germline CDR1 and CDR2 sequences are MNHEY and SMNVEV (reference sequence). The CDR3 runs 15 residues. This chain's CDR3 is CASSPSPSGSREQYF. CDR3 sequence (DNA): TGTGCCAGCAGCCCTTCGCCCAGCGGGAGTCGCGAGCAGTACTTC.